This T cell receptor beta chain was sequenced in a study of T-cell reconstitution after alpha-beta-depleted transplantation in children. Study-wide results and limits: Reportedly, roughly two months post-transplant, alpha-beta T cells arose from several hundred expanded graft clones.

Molecular barcoding with unique molecular identifiers was used for the TCRbeta library. TCRdb re-called the PCR reads with MiXCR, one entry per CDR3 protein. Counted here are roughly 200,000 distinct CDR3 sequences, roughly 9.1% occurring once; the ten biggest clones make up about a third. Turning to this clonotype: Its antigen is currently unknown.

This material consisted of PBMCs, mostly from graft donor cells, taken 360 days after TCRalphabeta/CD19-depleted stem cell transplant. The sequence derives from a male patient aged 2-15 years who had a stem cell transplant for acute myeloid leukemia, so the T cells may come from the graft donor.

The CDR3 sequence: CSVLGFGANVLTF. CDR3 sequence (DNA): TGCAGCGTTCTAGGGTTCGGGGCCAACGTCCTGACTTTC. The chain uses TRBV29-1 and TRBJ2-6, with D unclear. This CDR3 is 13 amino acids long. Germline V CDR1 and CDR2: SQVTM, ANQGSEA. Trimming removed 5 bases at V and 4 bases at J, with 9 bases between.